This entry lists 20 T cell receptor beta chains sequenced from one sample in a study of spatial heterogeneity in lung cancer. Time point described: sample taken at primary tumor resection. Using its own MiXCR run on the 5' RACE reads, TCRdb lists one record per CDR3 protein. The sample lists around 48,000 distinct CDR3 sequences; 5.3% were seen once. This material consisted of PBMCs, taken at surgery. These receptors all come from a male donor with early-stage non-small cell lung cancer.

This clonotype was seen repeatedly, ten times or more. This chain joins TRBV10-3 and TRBJ2-5; D remains unclear. V was shortened by 0 bases and J by 3 bases, with 8 bases between the two germline ends. The CDR3 loop spans 14 amino acids. From germline, CDR1 is ENHRY and CDR2 SYGVKD. The CDR3 DNA sequence: TGTGCCATCAGTGAGTCCGGGCAGGAAGAGACCCAGTACTTC. It yields the protein CAISESGQEETQYF.

This clonotype came up many times. The chain employs TRBV19 and TRBJ1-1; D is unresolved. The CDR3 has 13 amino acids. CDR1 and CDR2 (germline): LNHDA, SQIVND (reference sequence). Trimming stripped 5 bases from V and 4 bases from J, with 11 bases between. CDR3 coding DNA: TGTGCCAGTAGTCTCCGGCCCATCACTGAAGCTTTCTTT. This encodes CASSLRPITEAFF.

The table lists this clonotype with many counts. The chain has TRBV2 and TRBJ2-7; 7 bases map to TRBD2. CDR3 length: 16 amino acids. CDR1 is SNHLY and CDR2 is FYNNEI in the germline V gene. V shed 4 bases, J shed 2 bases, and the junction held 11 bases outside the gene matches. In DNA, the CDR3 is TGTGCCAGCAGTGTATCCCCCGGGACTACCGCCTACGAGCAGTACTTC. It specifies CASSVSPGTTAYEQYF.

This clonotype was counted many times. This chain links TRBV20-1 with TRBJ2-3, with TRBD2 identical over 8 bases. CDR3 length equals 14 residues. Germline V lookup: CDR1 DFQATT, CDR2 SNEGSKA (reference sequence). Trimming took 1 base from V and 4 from J; bases not matched to a gene: 4. CDR3 nucleotide sequence: TGCAGTGCTAGAGTGGGCGGGAGGTCAGATACGCAGTATTTT. This translates into CSARVGGRSDTQYF.

This clonotype was observed at least ten times. The V gene is TRBV15, the J gene TRBJ2-5; TRBD1 is a possible D gene (6 bases). This CDR3 region has 15 residues. The V end was cut by 6 bases, the J end by 3 bases, with 17 bases between. Germline V gene data show CDR1 as LNHNV and CDR2 as YYDKDF (reference sequence). The CDR3 spells CATSVPRTGKETQYF. CDR3 DNA sequence: TGTGCCACCAGTGTCCCGCGAACAGGGAAAGAGACCCAGTACTTC.

This clonotype was seen repeatedly, ten times or more. The chain is built from TRBV5-8 and TRBJ2-1; maybe TRBD1 (6 bases). The CDR3 contains 13 residues. The germline V and J ends were trimmed by 6 bases and 2 bases, with 9 bases remaining between them. In germline, CDR1 is SGHTS, CDR2 YDEGEE. In nucleotides, the CDR3 is TGTGCCAGCACCGAGGGGGCCTACAATGAGCAGTTCTTC. Translation: CASTEGAYNEQFF.

This clonotype was recorded many times. The V call is TRBV5-1, the J call TRBJ2-6, with 7 bases identical to TRBD1. The CDR3 spans 16 residues. CDR1 and CDR2 from the germline V gene are SGHRS and YFSETQ. Germline trimming cut 4 bases from V and 2 bases from J; bases unmatched to any gene: 6. CDR3 sequence (DNA): TGCGCCAGCAGCCCGCAGACAGGGACTGGGGCCAACGTCCTGACTTTC. It is translated as CASSPQTGTGANVLTF.

This clonotype was counted a few times. Being one base from a much bigger clone, this may be a read error. Likely a read error: the CDR3 ends without its conserved phenylalanine or tryptophan. The chain uses TRBV11-2 and TRBJ2-3, with D possibly matching TRBD2 (5 bases). The CDR3 loop spans 13 amino acids. Trimming removed 8 bases from V and 2 bases from J, with 11 bases in between. Germline CDR1 is SGHAT and CDR2 is FQNNGV. The CDR3 sequence is CASGRSDTDTQYY. CDR3 nucleotides: TGTGCCAGCGGCCGTAGCGACACAGATACGCAGTATTAT.

This clonotype appeared many times. V usage is TRBV20-1 and J usage is TRBJ2-5; D is perhaps TRBD1 or TRBD2 (5 bases each). The germline gives CDR1 DFQATT, CDR2 SNEGSKA (reference sequence). CDR3 size: 13 residues. Trimming stripped 0 bases from V and 3 bases from J, with 8 bases between. In nucleotides, the CDR3 is TGCAGTGCTAGAGATGGGGGAAAAGAGACCCAGTACTTC. Translating gives CSARDGGKETQYF.

Ten or more counts support this clonotype. The rearrangement links TRBV7-2 to TRBJ2-7, with D unclear. V lost 1 base and J lost 3, with 10 bases in between. Germline V gene sequence: CDR1 SGHTA, CDR2 FQGNSA. The CDR3 runs 14 residues. Here the CDR3 reads CASSLGPRIYEQYF. The CDR3 DNA is TGTGCCAGCAGCTTAGGCCCCAGGATCTACGAGCAGTACTTC.

This clonotype was picked up many times. The genes are TRBV7-8 and TRBJ2-2; D is possibly TRBD1 or TRBD2 (6 bases each). Germline V gives CDR1 SGHVS, CDR2 FQNEAQ. The CDR3 sequence is 16 residues long. V gave up 5 bases and J gave up 3 bases, with 16 bases separating them. The CDR3 loop reads CASSVARGRYTGELFF. CDR3 DNA sequence: TGTGCCAGCAGCGTCGCCCGGGGGCGGTACACCGGGGAGCTGTTTTTT.

CDR3 DNA: TGCGCCAGCAGCTCCCGAGCTGGGACTAACTATGGCTACACCTTC. It yields the protein CASSSRAGTNYGYTF. This chain uses TRBV5-1 with TRBJ1-2; D gene uncertain. V shed 3 bases and J shed 0 bases, with 12 bases lying between them. Per the germline V gene, CDR1 is SGHRS and CDR2 is YFSETQ. CDR3 length: 15 residues.

This clonotype has only a few counts. V and J are TRBV3-1 and TRBJ2-2, with 13 bases lining up with TRBD2. The CDR3 has 18 residues. Germline trimming cut 0 bases from V and 6 bases from J; bases unmatched to any gene: 7. CDR1 LGHDT and CDR2 YNNKEL come from the germline V gene (reference sequence). The CDR3, as DNA: TGTGCCAGCAGCCAAGATGCCGGACTAGCGGGAGAGTCCGGGGAGCTGTTTTTT. Its protein is CASSQDAGLAGESGELFF.

This clonotype came up many times. The chain carries TRBV20-1 and TRBJ2-1, with 11 bases lining up with TRBD2. Germline loops: CDR1 DFQATT, CDR2 SNEGSKA (reference sequence). The CDR3 sequence is 13 residues long. V was pared by 5 bases and J by 8 bases, with 5 bases of the junction left unmatched. In nucleotides, the CDR3 is TGCAGTGCTCAGGATAGCGGGAGGGATGAGCAGTTCTTC. Translation: CSAQDSGRDEQFF.

This clonotype appeared many times. The V gene is TRBV6-5, the J gene TRBJ2-1; 12 nucleotides match TRBD2. Unmatched junction bases numbered 8, after V lost 0 bases and J lost 8 bases. The CDR3 extends over 17 amino acids. Germline V gives CDR1 MNHEY, CDR2 SVGAGI. CDR3 region: CASSYSRTSGNIYEQFF. For the CDR3, the DNA is TGTGCCAGCAGTTACTCCCGGACTAGCGGGAACATCTATGAGCAGTTCTTC.

The table lists this clonotype with many counts. In DNA form, the CDR3 reads TGTGCCAGCAGCTCCTATCGGACAGGGGACGGCTACACCTTC. This encodes CASSSYRTGDGYTF. This rearrangement joins TRBV7-2 to TRBJ1-2; 9 nucleotides align to TRBD1. This CDR3 contains 14 residues. Germline V gene lookup returns CDR1 SGHTA and CDR2 FQGNSA. Germline trimming cut 4 bases from V and 8 bases from J; bases unmatched to any gene: 8.

The chain has TRBV7-8 and TRBJ2-7; 9 bases are a match to TRBD1. The CDR3 length is 16 residues. Germline loops: CDR1 SGHVS, CDR2 FQNEAQ. V lost 1 base and J lost 1; bases outside the gene matches: 5. The CDR3, as DNA: TGTGCCAGCAGCTTAGAAGTGGGACAGGGATCCTACGAGCAGTACTTC. Translation gives CASSLEVGQGSYEQYF.

There are many counts of this clonotype. The rearrangement links TRBV7-2 to TRBJ2-3; unclear D gene. Germline loops: CDR1 SGHTA, CDR2 FQGNSA. Trimming pared 2 bases from V and 6 bases from J, leaving 15 bases between. The CDR3 is made up of 15 amino acids. Here the CDR3 DNA reads TGTGCCAGCAGCTTAAGGCGGTCAGTCAGGGATACGCAGTATTTT. This sequence encodes CASSLRRSVRDTQYF.

At least ten counts were recorded for this clonotype. The rearrangement links TRBV20-1 to TRBJ1-6; D might be TRBD1 (6 bases). The CDR3 sequence is 14 residues long. Germline assignment: CDR1 DFQATT and CDR2 SNEGSKA (reference sequence). The ends were cut back, 3 bases at V and 5 bases at J, with 11 bases in the middle. In DNA form, the CDR3 reads TGCAGTGCTAGTCTGGGACAAGATAATTCACCCCTCCACTTT. Translation gives CSASLGQDNSPLHF.

The J gene is TRBJ2-1, the V gene TRBV5-1; no firm D call. The germline V gene encodes CDR1 SGHRS and CDR2 YFSETQ. V was shortened by 0 bases and J by 0 bases, with 7 bases between the two germline ends. This CDR3 has 15 residues. CDR3 sequence (DNA): TGCGCCAGCAGCTTGGCCCCCCCCTCCTACAATGAGCAGTTCTTC. Translating gives CASSLAPPSYNEQFF.